This TCR beta chain emerged from a study of cytomegalovirus exposure and HLA in healthy donors. Details on this clone: Its antigen is unknown.

Study-level results: A previous analysis found most TCR beta V segments productive roughly 87% or roughly 30% of the time. Generally TCR sequences proved uncommon, though certain public TCRs appeared in numerous donors.

V lost 6 bases, J lost 3 bases, and 6 bases stayed unmatched. Germline-derived CDR1 and CDR2 are MDHEN and SYDVKM. The length of the CDR3 is 14 residues. The PCR made use of 60 Vbeta and 13 Jbeta primers. Only in-frame clones appear in the TCRdb table, and some are missing; sequencing was by immunoSEQ multiplex PCR. The listing contains roughly 77,000 clones. Sequenced material: PBMCs. The TCR originated in a female donor in good health and CMV-seropositive. The chain employs TRBV28 and TRBJ2-7; 9 bases agree with TRBD1. This CDR3 is CASRTGGESYEQYF. In nucleotides, the CDR3 is TGTGCCAGCAGGACAGGGGGAGAGAGCTACGAGCAGTACTTC.